The present T cell receptor beta chain was sequenced within a study of blood T cell repertoires in COVID-19. Study details: Acute and convalescent COVID-19 specimens originated in the United States, Italy and Spain. Sources were T cells, B-cell-depleted T cells, or PBMCs; the material itself was cDNA or gDNA.

In the authors' workflow: Amplification with reference gene primers provided the estimates of nucleated cell counts. Only in-frame clones appear in the TCRdb table, and some are missing; sequencing was by immunoSEQ multiplex PCR. The DNA gave D and trimming, while V, J and clone size come from that table. The sample lists around 200,000 clones, more than 70% seen once, with about 9% in the top ten. V shed 2 bases, J shed 6 bases, and the junction held 1 base outside the gene matches. This CDR3 spans 13 amino acids. Germline V lookup: CDR1 SGHVS, CDR2 FNYEAQ. The sample was peripheral blood. The V gene is TRBV7-6, the J gene TRBJ2-1; TRBD1 agrees at 7 bases. This receptor was taken from a man aged 40-49 years with active or convalescent COVID-19. The CDR3 loop is CASSLTGVNEQFF. CDR3 in DNA: TGTGCCAGCAGCTTAACAGGGGTCAATGAGCAGTTCTTC.